The source of this TCR beta chain is a study of early T cells in non-severe SARS-CoV-2 infection. Study observations and caveats: Matching against VDJdb likely underestimated virus-specific expansions, favoring anti-spike CD8.

This CDR3 comprises 13 residues. This clonotype appeared many times. Its antigen is undetermined. A read error may account for a junction end that differs from germline. cDNA molecules, individually, were tagged with unique molecular identifiers. TCRdb passed the 5' RACE reads through MiXCR, listing each CDR3 protein once. The sample shows 20,000 to 30,000 distinct CDR3 sequences, around 4% of them seen only once. The receptor comes from an adult who was a healthcare worker with PCR-confirmed SARS-CoV-2 infection or an uninfected control (not recorded which). The J gene is TRBJ2-5, the V gene TRBV12-3 or TRBV12-4, with 10 bases lining up with TRBD2. Sequenced: whole blood. The CDR3 coding sequence is TGTGCCAGCAGTTTACGGAGCGGGAGGGCCTCCGTCTTC. It encodes CASSLRSGRASVF.